This T cell receptor beta chain emerged from a study of CD8 T cells in Susac syndrome (dated by TCRdb to 2018 to 2020). Regarding the research as a whole: Repertoire sequencing was used to test whether CD8+ T cell activation and differentiation in Susac syndrome was antigen driven.

From the cysteine up to the phenylalanine, the CDR3 has a length of 14 residues. The kept DNA is CDR3 alone, 42 bases in frame from the first base. Reading the germline V gene gives CDR1 MNHEY and CDR2 SVGAGI. V and J lose 2 bases and 10 bases, and a span of 12 bases separates them. Regarding this clonotype: This clone's antigen is unknown. No base qualities exist here, and no much larger clone lies one base off it.

Peripheral blood CD8+ and CD4+ T cells from healthy donors, Susac syndrome patients and multiple sclerosis patients were profiled by high-throughput TCR beta sequencing. The multiple sclerosis controls were treatment-naive patients who had stable or active relapsing-remitting disease and met the revised McDonald criteria. Bulk CD8+ and CD4+ T cells were purified by magnetic negative isolation, whereas CD8+ TEMRA cells were enriched by FACS. Blood was drawn into EDTA tubes, processed within 24 hours, and PBMCs were isolated by density gradient centrifugation. PBMCs intended for TCR sequencing were cryopreserved in liquid nitrogen and were subsequently thawed in a 37 degrees C water bath. The sorted or isolated CD4+, CD8+ and CD8+ TEMRA cells had a purity of 90% or higher. RNA was extracted using the RNeasy kit, and roughly 0.45 to 1 microgram was reverse transcribed with random hexamers. TCR beta CDR3 regions were amplified with the immunoSEQ multiplex PCR assay covering 54 Vbeta and 13 Jbeta segments. PCR amplification bias was corrected by using a synthetic template baseline for primer optimization and computational correction. From the authors' description of their analysis: Reads were annotated to V, D and J genes per IMGT and analyzed with immunoSEQ Analyzer, keeping only productive sequences. Clonality was calculated as one minus the Shannon entropy normalized by log2 of the number of productive unique sequences. For each patient and control, public and private clones were evaluated among the 100 most prevalent clones. A clone was defined as Susac-specific if it was absent from the healthy and MS cohorts, from about 1,100 published viral clones and from other ImmuneACCESS disease sequences. TCRdb reanalyzed the raw reads on its own, using fastp at Q25 for trimming and MiXCR for clone calling, and kept in-frame beta chains. Rows matching on CDR3 protein sequence are summarized as one entry with the most common DNA and genes. The V and J calls, along with clone size, are taken from TCRdb and not from the paper's own processing. The sample has 300,000 or so distinct CDR3 sequences on record, approximately 90% of them singletons. The ten largest make up 0.06% to 0.075% of the sample.

The investigation overall reported the following: The TCR sequencing and HLA analysis was acknowledged to have included a relatively small number of individuals.

The sequencing sample was made of CD4+ T cells from PBMCs. The chain couples TRBV6-5 to TRBJ1-6; no D gene can be assigned with confidence. The sequence was obtained from a human donor with multiple sclerosis. The CDR3 sequence is CASSYGVVGSPLHF. The sequence in DNA is TGTGCCAGCAGTTACGGGGTTGTAGGGTCACCCCTCCACTTT.